This T cell receptor (beta chain) was found in a study of blood T cell repertoires in COVID-19. Study summary: Samples taken during acute and convalescent COVID-19 were collected in the United States, Italy and Spain. PBMCs, B-cell-depleted T cells, or T cells provided the cDNA or gDNA that made up the material.

Original methodology: Amplifying reference gene primers gave estimates of nucleated cell counts. Generated by immunoSEQ multiplex PCR, the TCRdb table keeps only in-frame clones and is missing some. The V and J calls and clone size were taken over from that table, and D and trimming were inferred from the DNA. The repertoire holds under 300,000 clones, with about 89% as singletons. Recovery meant two consecutive negative NP/OP PCR tests, professional clearance, or resolved symptoms. The clonotype was recovered from a young woman who had recovered from COVID-19. Sequenced sample: PBMCs or T cells enriched from blood (not recorded which).

This CDR3 reads CASSLSLGEQFF. DNA of the CDR3: TGTGCCAGCAGTTTATCTCTAGGAGAGCAGTTCTTC. The chain has TRBV28 and TRBJ2-1; D remains unclear. V lost 1 base, J lost 10 bases, and 8 bases lay in between. This CDR3 spans 12 amino acids. Germline loops: CDR1 MDHEN, CDR2 SYDVKM.